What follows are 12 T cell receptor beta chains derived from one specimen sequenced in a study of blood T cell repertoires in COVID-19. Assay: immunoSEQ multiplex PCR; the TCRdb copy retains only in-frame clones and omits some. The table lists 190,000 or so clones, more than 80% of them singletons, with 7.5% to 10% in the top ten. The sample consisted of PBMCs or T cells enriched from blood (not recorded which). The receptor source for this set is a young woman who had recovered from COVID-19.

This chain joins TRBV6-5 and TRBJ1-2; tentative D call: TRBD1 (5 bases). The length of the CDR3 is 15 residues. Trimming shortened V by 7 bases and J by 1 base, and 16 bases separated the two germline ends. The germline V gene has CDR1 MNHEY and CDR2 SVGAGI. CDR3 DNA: TGTGCCAGCAAAATCCGGGACTCGATTAACTATGGCTACACCTTC. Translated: CASKIRDSINYGYTF.

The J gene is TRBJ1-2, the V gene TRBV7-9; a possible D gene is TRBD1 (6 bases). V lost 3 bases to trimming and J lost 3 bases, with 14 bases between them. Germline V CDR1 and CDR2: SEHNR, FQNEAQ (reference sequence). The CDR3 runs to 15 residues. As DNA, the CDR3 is TGTGCCAGCAGCTTCCAGGGGAGGGCCCACTATGGCTACACCTTC. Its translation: CASSFQGRAHYGYTF. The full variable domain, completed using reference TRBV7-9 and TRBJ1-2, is DTGVSQNPRHKITKRGQNVTFRCDPISEHNRLYWYRQTLGQGPEFLTYFQNEAQLEKSRLLSDRFSAERPKGSFSTLEIQRTEQGDSAMYLCASSFQGRAHYGYTFGSGTRLTVV.

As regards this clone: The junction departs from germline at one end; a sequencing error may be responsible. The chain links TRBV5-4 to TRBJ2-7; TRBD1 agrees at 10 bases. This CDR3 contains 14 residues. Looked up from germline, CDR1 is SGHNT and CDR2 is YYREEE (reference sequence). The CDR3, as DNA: TGTGCCAGCAGCTTGCCTCGGACAGGGGGTTATCCGGTATTC. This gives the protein CASSLPRTGGYPVF.

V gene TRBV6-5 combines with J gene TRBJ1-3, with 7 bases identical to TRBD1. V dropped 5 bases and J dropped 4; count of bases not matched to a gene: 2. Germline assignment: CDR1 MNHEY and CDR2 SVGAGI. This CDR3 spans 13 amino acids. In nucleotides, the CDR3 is TGTGCCAGCAGTCGGACAGGCGGAAACACCATATATTTT. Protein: CASSRTGGNTIYF.

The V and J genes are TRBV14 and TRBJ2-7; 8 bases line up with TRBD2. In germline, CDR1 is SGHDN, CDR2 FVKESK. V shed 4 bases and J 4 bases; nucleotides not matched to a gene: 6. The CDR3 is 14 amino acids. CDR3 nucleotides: TGTGCCAGCAGCCTCAGGAGCGGGGGATACGAGCAGTACTTC. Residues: CASSLRSGGYEQYF.

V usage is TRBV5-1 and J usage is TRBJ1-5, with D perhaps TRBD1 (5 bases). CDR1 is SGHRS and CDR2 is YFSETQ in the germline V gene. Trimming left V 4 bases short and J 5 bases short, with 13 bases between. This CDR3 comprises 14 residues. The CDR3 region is CASSPYGGDQPQHF. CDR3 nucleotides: TGCGCCAGCAGCCCGTATGGGGGGGATCAGCCCCAGCATTTT.

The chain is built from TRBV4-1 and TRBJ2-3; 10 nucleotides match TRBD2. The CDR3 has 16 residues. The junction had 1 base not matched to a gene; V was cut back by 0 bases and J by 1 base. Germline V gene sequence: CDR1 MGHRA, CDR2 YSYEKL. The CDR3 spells CASSQDGLAGTDTQYF. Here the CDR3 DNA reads TGCGCCAGCAGCCAAGATGGACTAGCGGGCACAGATACGCAGTATTTT.

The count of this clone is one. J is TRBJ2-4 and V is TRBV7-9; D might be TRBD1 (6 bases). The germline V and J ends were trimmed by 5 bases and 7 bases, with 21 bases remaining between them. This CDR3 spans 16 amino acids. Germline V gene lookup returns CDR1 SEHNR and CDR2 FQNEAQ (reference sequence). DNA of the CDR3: TGTGCCAGCAGCATTACCCGGGACATTAAAGCTAACATTCAGTACTTC. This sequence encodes CASSITRDIKANIQYF. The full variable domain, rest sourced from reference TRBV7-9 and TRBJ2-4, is DTGVSQNPRHKITKRGQNVTFRCDPISEHNRLYWYRQTLGQGPEFLTYFQNEAQLEKSRLLSDRFSAERPKGSFSTLEIQRTEQGDSAMYLCASSITRDIKANIQYFGAGTRLSVL.

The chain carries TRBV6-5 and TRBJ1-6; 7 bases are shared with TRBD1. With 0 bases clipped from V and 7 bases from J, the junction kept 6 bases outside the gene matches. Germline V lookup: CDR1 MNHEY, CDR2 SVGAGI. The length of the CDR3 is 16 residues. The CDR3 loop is CASSYSWDSLNSPLHF. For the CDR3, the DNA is TGTGCCAGCAGTTACTCGTGGGACAGCCTCAATTCACCCCTCCACTTT.

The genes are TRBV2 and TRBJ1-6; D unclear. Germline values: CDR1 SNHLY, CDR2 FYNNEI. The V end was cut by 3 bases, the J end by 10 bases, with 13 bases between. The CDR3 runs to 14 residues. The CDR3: CASSEGREISPLHF. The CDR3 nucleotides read TGTGCCAGCAGTGAGGGGAGGGAGATATCACCCCTCCACTTT.

The DNA for the CDR3 is TGTGCCAGAAGCTTGGTAGGGGGCTTTTGTGAAAAACTGTTTTTT. As protein: CARSLVGGFCEKLFF. V and J are TRBV5-3 and TRBJ1-4, with 7 bases fitting TRBD1. Being an ORF, TRBV5-3 has a function that is uncertain. This CDR3 contains 15 residues. V was clipped by 0 bases and J by 7 bases; unmatched bases: 6.

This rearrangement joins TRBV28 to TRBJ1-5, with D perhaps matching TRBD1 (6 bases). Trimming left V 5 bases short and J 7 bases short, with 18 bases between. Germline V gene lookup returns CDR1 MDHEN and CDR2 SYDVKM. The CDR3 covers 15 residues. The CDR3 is CASSPLRQGNQPQHF. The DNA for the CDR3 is TGTGCCAGCAGTCCCCTAAGGCAGGGGAACCAGCCCCAGCATTTT.